The present T cell receptor beta chain was sequenced within a study of T-cell reconstitution after alpha-beta-depleted transplantation in children. Between the trimmed V and J ends, which lost 5 bases and 5 bases, there was a span of 21 bases. Per the germline V gene, CDR1 is SEHNR and CDR2 is FQNEAQ (reference sequence). This CDR3 contains 16 residues. This clonotype was recorded once. Preparation of the TCRbeta library involved a method that used unique molecular identifiers. From the PCR reads, TCRdb called clonotypes with MiXCR, one entry per CDR3 protein. Of 400,000 to 450,000 distinct CDR3 sequences in the sample, roughly 44% were seen once.

This rearrangement joins TRBV7-9 to TRBJ2-5; TRBD1 is a possible D gene (6 bases). Here the sequenced sample was PBMCs, taken before TCRalphabeta/CD19-depleted stem cell transplant. This clonotype originated in a girl aged 2-10 years with aplastic anemia, due to receive a stem cell transplant. The CDR3 sequence: CASSPTQGKLRETQYF. The CDR3 nucleotides read TGTGCCAGCAGCCCGACACAGGGAAAACTGCGGGAGACCCAGTACTTC.